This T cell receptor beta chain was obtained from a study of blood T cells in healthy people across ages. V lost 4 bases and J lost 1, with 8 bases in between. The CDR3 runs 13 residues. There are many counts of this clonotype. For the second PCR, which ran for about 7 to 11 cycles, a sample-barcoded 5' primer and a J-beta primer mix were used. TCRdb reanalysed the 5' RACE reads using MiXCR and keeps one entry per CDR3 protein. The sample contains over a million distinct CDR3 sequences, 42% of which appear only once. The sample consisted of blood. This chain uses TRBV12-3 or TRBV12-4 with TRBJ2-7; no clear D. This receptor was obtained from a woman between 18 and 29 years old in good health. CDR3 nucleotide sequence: TGTGCCAGCAGTTCAACACCGTCCTACGAGCAGTACTTC. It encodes CASSSTPSYEQYF.